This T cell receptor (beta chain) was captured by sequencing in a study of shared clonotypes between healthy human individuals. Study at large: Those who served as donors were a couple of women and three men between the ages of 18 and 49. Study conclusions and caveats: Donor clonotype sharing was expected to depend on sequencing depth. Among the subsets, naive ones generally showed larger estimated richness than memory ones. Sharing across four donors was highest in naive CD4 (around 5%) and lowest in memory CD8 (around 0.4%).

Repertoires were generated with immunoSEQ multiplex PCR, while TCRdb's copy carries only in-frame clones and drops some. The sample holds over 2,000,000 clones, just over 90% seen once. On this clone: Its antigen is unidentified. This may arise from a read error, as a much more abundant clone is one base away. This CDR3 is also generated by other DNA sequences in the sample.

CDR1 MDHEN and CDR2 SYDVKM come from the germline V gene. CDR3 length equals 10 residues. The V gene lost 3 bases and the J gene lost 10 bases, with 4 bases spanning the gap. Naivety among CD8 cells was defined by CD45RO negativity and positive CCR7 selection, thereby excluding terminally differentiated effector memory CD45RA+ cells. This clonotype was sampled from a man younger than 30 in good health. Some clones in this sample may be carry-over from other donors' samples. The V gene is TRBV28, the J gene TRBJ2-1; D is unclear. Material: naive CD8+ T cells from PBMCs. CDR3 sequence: CASSFNEQFF. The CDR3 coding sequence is TGTGCCAGCAGTTTCAACGAGCAGTTCTTC.